The 19 T cell receptor beta chains presented below share a single source sample, sequenced in a study of T cell responses to AZD1222 COVID-19 vaccine. Libraries were prepared by immunoSEQ multiplex PCR; TCRdb keeps only in-frame clonotypes and omits some of them. The repertoire holds under 200,000 clones, with around 90% as singletons. The sequencing used peripheral blood, collected 28 days after the second dose of the MenACWY control vaccine. The receptors were gathered from an adult who received the MenACWY meningococcal vaccine as a control.

The V call is TRBV7-9, the J call TRBJ2-3; D not certain. V was clipped by 2 bases and J by 5 bases, with 2 bases between them. This CDR3 contains 11 residues. Germline V lookup: CDR1 SEHNR, CDR2 FQNEAQ (reference sequence). The CDR3 protein is CASSLLDTQYF. The CDR3 DNA reads as TGTGCCAGCAGCTTATTAGATACGCAGTATTTT.

The V and J genes are TRBV7-2 and TRBJ2-7; TRBD2 agrees at 12 bases. The V and J ends lost 1 base and 1 base, in that order; junction bases with no gene match: 8. This CDR3 has 18 residues. Germline assignment: CDR1 SGHTA and CDR2 FQGNSA. The CDR3 DNA sequence: TGTGCCAGCAGCTTAGTGGCGACTAGCGGGAGTTGGTCCTACGAGCAGTACTTC. This sequence encodes CASSLVATSGSWSYEQYF.

This clone was picked up one time. V and J are TRBV15 and TRBJ2-7, with a weak D call TRBD2 (7 bases). The CDR3 has 15 residues. Germline CDR1 reads LNHNV; CDR2 reads YYDKDF (reference sequence). Trimming stripped 5 bases from V and 1 base from J, with 15 bases between. CDR3 sequence (DNA): TGTGCCACCAGCGGGAGGGGACATCTATCCTACGAGCAGTACTTC. It yields the protein CATSGRGHLSYEQYF.

The J gene is TRBJ2-1, the V gene TRBV21-1; the D call of TRBD1 is as the table states it, not checked on the DNA. TRBV21-1 is given as a pseudogene. This CDR3 is built from 13 residues. CDR3 DNA: TGTGCCAGCAGCAAAAAGGGTAGGCAGGGTCGGATCTTC. It codes for CASSKKGRQGRIF.

The V call is TRBV7-2, the J call TRBJ2-7; the D is unclear. Germline V gene lookup returns CDR1 SGHTA and CDR2 FQGNSA. The V end lost 5 bases, the J end lost 7 bases, and 18 bases lay between the germline ends. CDR3 length: 14 amino acids. CDR3 coding DNA: TGTGCCAGCAGCGCCGGGTTGACGGTCAAGGAGCAGTACTTC. Translated, it gives CASSAGLTVKEQYF.

The sample holds one count of this clone. The V gene is TRBV6-2 or TRBV6-3, the J gene TRBJ1-2; D unclear. The CDR3 is 13 residues long. Germline CDR1 is MNHEY and CDR2 is SVGEGT. V was pared by 2 bases and J by 6 bases, with 10 bases between. CDR3 region: CASSYSESNGYTF. The CDR3, as DNA: TGTGCCAGCAGTTACAGCGAATCCAATGGCTACACCTTC.

The chain is built from TRBV9 and TRBJ1-2; tentatively, D is TRBD1 (6 bases). From germline, CDR1 is SGDLS and CDR2 YYNGEE. V was cut by 0 bases and J by 4 bases, with 10 bases left in between. The CDR3 runs to 14 residues. CDR3 nucleotides: TGTGCCAGCAGCGTAGGGTGGGGGCCCTATGGCTACACCTTC. This sequence encodes CASSVGWGPYGYTF.

This clone was picked up one time. The rearrangement links TRBV7-9 to TRBJ1-5; TRBD1 aligns across 8 bases. V lost 1 base to trimming and J lost 9 bases; unmatched junction nucleotides: 14. This CDR3 contains 17 residues. The V gene's germline CDR1 is SEHNR and CDR2 FQNEAQ (reference sequence). In DNA form, the CDR3 reads TGTGCCAGCAGCTTAGGGATTTTAGGGACAGGTGATGGGCCCCAGCATTTT. It encodes CASSLGILGTGDGPQHF.

V gene TRBV19 combines with J gene TRBJ2-1, with a possible D match to TRBD2 (6 bases). The CDR3 contains 14 residues. V lost 7 bases, J lost 4 bases, and 14 bases lay in between. CDR1 LNHDA and CDR2 SQIVND come from the germline V gene (reference sequence). CDR3 coding DNA: TGTGCCAGTATGAGAAGCGGGTATTACAATGAGCAGTTCTTC. Amino acid sequence: CASMRSGYYNEQFF.

Turning to this clone: Other DNA sequences in the sample encode the same CDR3. The V call is TRBV7-6, the J call TRBJ1-5; weak D call: TRBD1 (5 bases). This CDR3 has 15 amino acids. The germline V gene has CDR1 SGHVS and CDR2 FNYEAQ. Trimming cost V 1 base and J 3 bases, with 10 bases left between them. Written as DNA, the CDR3 is TGTGCCAGCAGCTTAGTTCAGGGTCCCAATCAGCCCCAGCATTTT. It codes for CASSLVQGPNQPQHF.

The chain uses TRBV7-2 and TRBJ1-3; no firm D call. The V gene lost 3 bases and the J gene lost 0 bases, with 6 bases spanning the gap. This CDR3 has 14 residues. Looked up from germline, CDR1 is SGHTA and CDR2 is FQGNSA. Here the CDR3 reads CASSFGFSGNTIYF. CDR3 sequence (DNA): TGTGCCAGCAGCTTTGGGTTCTCTGGAAACACCATATATTTT.

The chain couples TRBV11-3 to TRBJ1-1, with 8 bases that match TRBD1. This CDR3 is built from 16 residues. V shed 4 bases, J shed 5 bases, and the junction held 12 bases outside the gene matches. The germline V gene has CDR1 SGHNT and CDR2 YENEEA. The CDR3 region has the DNA TGTGCCAGCAGCTACCAGCAGACAGGGGTGGGGACTGAAGCTTTCTTT. It is translated as CASSYQQTGVGTEAFF. Full variable domain (remainder filled in from reference TRBV11-3 and TRBJ1-1): EAGVVQSPRYKIIEKKQPVAFWCNPISGHNTLYWYLQNLGQGPELLIRYENEEAVDDSQLPKDRFSAERLKGVDSTLKIQPAELGDSAVYLCASSYQQTGVGTEAFFGQGTRLTVV.

The chain carries TRBV24-1 and TRBJ2-1; 9 nucleotides line up with TRBD2. The trim removed 4 bases at V and 8 bases at J, leaving 8 bases unmatched. Germline CDR1 reads KGHDR; CDR2 reads SFDVKD. This CDR3 is 15 amino acids long. The CDR3 protein is CATSDLSGSSYEQFF. CDR3 sequence (DNA): TGTGCCACCAGTGACCTTAGCGGGAGTAGTTATGAGCAGTTCTTC.

The rearrangement links TRBV9 to TRBJ1-5; the D gene is possibly TRBD1 (6 bases). The CDR3 contains 15 residues. CDR1 and CDR2 from the germline V gene are SGDLS and YYNGEE. V lost 2 bases and J 0 bases, leaving 9 bases between the germline ends. CDR3 sequence reads: CASSVDSYSNQPQHF. The CDR3 DNA reads TGTGCCAGCAGCGTGGACAGTTATAGCAATCAGCCCCAGCATTTT.

This clone was counted once. V is TRBV9 and J is TRBJ2-7, with 10 bases aligning to TRBD2. V lost 0 bases and J lost 4; bases outside the gene matches: 4. Germline CDR1 and CDR2: SGDLS and YYNGEE. This CDR3 region has 15 residues. CDR3 in amino acids: CASSVGASGSYEQYF. CDR3 nucleotide sequence: TGTGCCAGCAGCGTAGGGGCTAGCGGGAGTTACGAGCAGTACTTC. The full variable domain, with the rest looked up from reference TRBV9 and TRBJ2-7, is DSGVTQTPKHLITATGQRVTLRCSPRSGDLSVYWYQQSLDQGLQFLIQYYNGEERAKGNILERFSAQQFPDLHSELNLSSLELGDSALYFCASSVGASGSYEQYFGPGTRLTVT.

This clone has just a few counts. The gene calls are TRBV19 and TRBJ1-4; 9 nucleotides match TRBD1. Germline V gene data show CDR1 as LNHDA and CDR2 as SQIVND (reference sequence). This CDR3 has 17 amino acids. V trimming: 3 bases; J trimming: 3 bases; junction bases outside the gene matches: 8. The CDR3 is CASSMAGTGNSNEKLFF. The CDR3 nucleotides read TGTGCCAGTAGTATGGCAGGGACAGGGAACTCTAATGAAAAACTGTTTTTT.

CDR3 sequence reads: CASSRNSGQDQNYGYTF. In DNA, the CDR3 is TGTGCCAGCTCACGTAATTCCGGACAGGATCAAAACTATGGCTACACCTTC. This rearrangement joins TRBV18 to TRBJ1-2; TRBD1 aligns across 7 bases. The CDR3 extends over 17 amino acids. J was trimmed by 2 bases and V by 4 bases; bases with no gene match: 13. Germline V CDR1 and CDR2: KGHSH, LQKENI.

V usage is TRBV14 and J usage is TRBJ2-6; no clear D. CDR1 SGHDN and CDR2 FVKESK come from the germline V gene. V dropped 1 base and J dropped 0 bases, with 10 bases sitting between them. There are 17 residues in the CDR3. CDR3 residues: CASSQGSGRSGANVLTF. Written as DNA, the CDR3 is TGTGCCAGCAGCCAAGGGAGTGGCCGCTCTGGGGCCAACGTCCTGACTTTC.

The sample holds a few counts of this clone. V gene TRBV6-5 combines with J gene TRBJ1-2; 8 bases align to TRBD1. Germline V gives CDR1 MNHEY, CDR2 SVGAGI. With 5 bases clipped from V and 7 bases from J, the junction kept 6 bases outside the gene matches. CDR3 length: 13 residues. CDR3: CASSMTGAAGYTF. The CDR3 DNA is TGTGCCAGCAGTATGACAGGGGCCGCTGGCTACACCTTC.